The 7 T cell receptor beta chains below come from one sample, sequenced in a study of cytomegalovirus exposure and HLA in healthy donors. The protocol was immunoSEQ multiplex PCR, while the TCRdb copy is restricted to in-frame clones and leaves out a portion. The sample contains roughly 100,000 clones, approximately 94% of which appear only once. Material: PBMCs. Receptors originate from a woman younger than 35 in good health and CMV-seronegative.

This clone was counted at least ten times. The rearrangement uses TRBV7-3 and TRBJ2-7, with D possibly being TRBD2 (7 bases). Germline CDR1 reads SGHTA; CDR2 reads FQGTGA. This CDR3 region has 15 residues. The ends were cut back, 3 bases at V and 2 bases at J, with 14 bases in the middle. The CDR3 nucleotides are TGTGCCAGCAGCTTGGGGACGGGGGGCCCCTACGAGCAGTACTTC. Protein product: CASSLGTGGPYEQYF.

DNA for the CDR3: TGTGCCAGTAGTATCGACAGGGGGCAGATAGCTTTCTTT. This gives the protein CASSIDRGQIAFF. The chain couples TRBV19 to TRBJ1-1, with TRBD1 matching over 10 bases. This CDR3 spans 13 amino acids. CDR1 and CDR2 from the germline V gene are LNHDA and SQIVND (reference sequence). The trim removed 3 bases at V and 10 bases at J, leaving 5 bases unmatched.

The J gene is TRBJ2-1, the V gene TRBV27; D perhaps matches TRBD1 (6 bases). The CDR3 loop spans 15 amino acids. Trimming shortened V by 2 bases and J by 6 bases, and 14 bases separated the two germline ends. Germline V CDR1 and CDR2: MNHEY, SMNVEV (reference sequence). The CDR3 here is CASSLGDRPFNEQFF. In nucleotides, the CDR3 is TGTGCCAGCAGTTTAGGAGACAGGCCGTTCAATGAGCAGTTCTTC.

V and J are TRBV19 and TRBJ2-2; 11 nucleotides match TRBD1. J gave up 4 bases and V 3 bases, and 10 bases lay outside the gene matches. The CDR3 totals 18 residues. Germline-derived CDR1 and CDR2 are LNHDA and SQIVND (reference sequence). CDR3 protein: CASSIRRTGGLSTGELFF. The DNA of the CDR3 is TGTGCCAGTAGTATCCGCCGGACAGGGGGCCTGAGCACCGGGGAGCTGTTTTTT.

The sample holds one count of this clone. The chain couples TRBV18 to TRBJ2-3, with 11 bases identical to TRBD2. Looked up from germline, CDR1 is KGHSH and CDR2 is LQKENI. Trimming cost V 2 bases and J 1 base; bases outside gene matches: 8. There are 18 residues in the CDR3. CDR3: CASSPAVAGGLRTDTQYF. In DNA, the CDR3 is TGTGCCAGCTCACCAGCGGTAGCGGGAGGGCTCCGCACAGATACGCAGTATTTT.

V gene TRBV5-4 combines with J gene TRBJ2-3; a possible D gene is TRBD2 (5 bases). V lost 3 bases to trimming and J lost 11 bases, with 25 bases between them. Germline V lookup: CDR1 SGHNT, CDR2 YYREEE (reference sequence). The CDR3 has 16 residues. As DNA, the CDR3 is TGTGCCAGCAGCTCTCTAGAGGACTCGGGCAAGTTATGGCAGTATTTT. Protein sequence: CASSSLEDSGKLWQYF.

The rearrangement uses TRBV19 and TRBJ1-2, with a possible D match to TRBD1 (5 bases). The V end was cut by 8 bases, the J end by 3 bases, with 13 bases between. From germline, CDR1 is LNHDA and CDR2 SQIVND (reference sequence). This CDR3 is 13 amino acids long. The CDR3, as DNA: TGTGCCAGTTACTTAGGGGCCCACTATGGCTACACCTTC. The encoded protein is CASYLGAHYGYTF.